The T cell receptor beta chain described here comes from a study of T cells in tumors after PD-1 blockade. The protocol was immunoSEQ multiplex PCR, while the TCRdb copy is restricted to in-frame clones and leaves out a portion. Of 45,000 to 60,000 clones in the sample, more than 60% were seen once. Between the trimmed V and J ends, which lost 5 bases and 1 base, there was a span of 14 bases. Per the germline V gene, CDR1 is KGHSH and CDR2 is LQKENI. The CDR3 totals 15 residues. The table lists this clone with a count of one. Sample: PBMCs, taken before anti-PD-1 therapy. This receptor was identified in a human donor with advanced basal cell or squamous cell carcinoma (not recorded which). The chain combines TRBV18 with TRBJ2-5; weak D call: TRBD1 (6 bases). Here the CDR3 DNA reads TGTGCCAGCTCAGCCTTTCGGACAGTCCAAGAGACCCAGTACTTC. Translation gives CASSAFRTVQETQYF.